A selection of T cell receptor beta chains follows, all from one sample in a study of blood T cell repertoires in COVID-19. The repertoire was sequenced with immunoSEQ multiplex PCR; TCRdb's copy has only in-frame clones and lacks some. The table records 150,000 to 200,000 clones, more than 75% of them present only once. Sequences were obtained from peripheral blood. The source of these receptors is a human donor in a cohort sampled during active COVID-19. The CDR3 runs from the conserved cysteine through the conserved F or W. Fields, in order: V gene, J gene, CDR3 length, CDR3 protein.

TRBV10-1	TRBJ1-1	14	CASSPARGGTEAFF
TRBV10-3	TRBJ2-7	14	CAISVASGSYEQYF
TRBV4-1	TRBJ1-5	14	CASSHWAEDQPQHF
TRBV10-2	TRBJ2-3	13	CASSVLVTDTQYF
TRBV11-2	TRBJ2-5	15	CASSSHMRSEETQYF
TRBV24-1	TRBJ2-2	14	CATSVQGRTGELFF
TRBV9	TRBJ2-3	14	CASSAQGDHDTQYF
TRBV27	TRBJ1-4	17	CASSVRDSKTMGEKLFF
TRBV29-1	TRBJ2-3	11	CSVDRGDTQYF
TRBV5-4	TRBJ2-6	16	CASSPRQGSGANVLTF
TRBV10-3	TRBJ2-1	13	CAISDRQGNEQFF
TRBV7-9	TRBJ2-1	15	CASSFYGRGPNEQFF
TRBV19	TRBJ1-2	12	CASATGFYGYTF
TRBV5-8	TRBJ1-2	12	CASSRLGTSYTF
TRBV9	TRBJ2-3	15	CASSPSARGTDTQYF
TRBV14	TRBJ1-5	15	CASRLRGRDNQPQHF
TRBV18	TRBJ2-1	14	CASSPGLANNEQFF
TRBV2	TRBJ2-1	16	CASSGAGRRGANEQFF
TRBV9	TRBJ2-3	14	CASSVRQGADTQYF
TRBV5-1	TRBJ1-1	15	CASSPTTGLNTEAFF
TRBV25-1	TRBJ2-7	13	CASNPGQGYEQYF
TRBV9	TRBJ1-1	14	CASSVDHGNTEAFF
TRBV3-1/TRBV3-2	TRBJ2-7	17	CASSQARLGRSSYEQYF
TRBV7-9	TRBJ2-5	14	CASSPYRDWETQYF
TRBV4-3	TRBJ1-2	13	CASSQDGADGYTF
TRBV10-3	TRBJ2-3	16	CAIRGTGKPSTDTQYF
TRBV19	TRBJ2-7	13	CARRDFSSYEQYF
TRBV10-3	TRBJ1-1	13	CAISDTGNTEAFF
TRBV6-5	TRBJ1-3	15	CASSNRGDSGNTIYF
TRBV19	TRBJ2-7	14	CASSTRQVRSEQYF
TRBV7-2	TRBJ1-1	14	CASSLVGLNTEAFF
TRBV29-1	TRBJ1-1	10	CSDGRSEAFF
TRBV10-1	TRBJ2-1	15	CASSVGGIRDNEQFF
TRBV29-1	TRBJ2-7	14	CSVGGGLAGGEQYF
TRBV29-1	TRBJ1-2	12	CSVNAVDYGYTF
TRBV7-9	TRBJ2-5	11	CASSRQETQYF
TRBV10-2	TRBJ1-6	13	CASNWGPESPLHF
TRBV5-1	TRBJ2-5	14	CASSLSGTQETQYF
TRBV30	TRBJ2-6	18	CASLYGAGLSSGANVLTF
TRBV7-9	TRBJ1-2	15	CASSPGTAANYGYTF
TRBV12-3/TRBV12-4	TRBJ1-4	13	CASKGTGDEKLFF